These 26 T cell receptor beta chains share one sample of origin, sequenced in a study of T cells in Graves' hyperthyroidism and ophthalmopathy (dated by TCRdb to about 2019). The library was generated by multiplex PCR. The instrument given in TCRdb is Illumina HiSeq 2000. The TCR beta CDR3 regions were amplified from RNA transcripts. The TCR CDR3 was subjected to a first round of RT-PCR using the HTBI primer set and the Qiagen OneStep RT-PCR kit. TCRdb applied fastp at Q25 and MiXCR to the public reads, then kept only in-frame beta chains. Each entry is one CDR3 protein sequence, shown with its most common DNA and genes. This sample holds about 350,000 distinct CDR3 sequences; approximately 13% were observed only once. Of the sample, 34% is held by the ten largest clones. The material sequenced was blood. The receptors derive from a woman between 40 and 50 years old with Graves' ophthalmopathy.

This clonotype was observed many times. This CDR3 reads CASSLFTSGQNEQFF. CDR3 sequence (DNA): TGCGCCAGCAGCTTATTCACTAGCGGGCAGAATGAGCAGTTCTTC. The genes are TRBV5-1 and TRBJ2-1; TRBD2 matches at 9 bases. The CDR3 length is 15 residues. Germline values: CDR1 SGHRS, CDR2 YFSETQ. Trimming took 2 bases from V and 7 from J; bases not matched to a gene: 7.

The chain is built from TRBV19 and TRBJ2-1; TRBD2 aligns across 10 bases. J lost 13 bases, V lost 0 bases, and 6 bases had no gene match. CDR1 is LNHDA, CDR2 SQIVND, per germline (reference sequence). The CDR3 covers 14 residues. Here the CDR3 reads CASSIETSGHKQFF. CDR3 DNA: TGTGCCAGTAGTATAGAGACTAGCGGGCATAAACAGTTCTTC.

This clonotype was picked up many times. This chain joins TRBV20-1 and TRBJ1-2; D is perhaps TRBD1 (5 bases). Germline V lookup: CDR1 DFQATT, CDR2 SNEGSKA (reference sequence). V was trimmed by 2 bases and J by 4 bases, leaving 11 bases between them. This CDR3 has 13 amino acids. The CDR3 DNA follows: TGCAGTGCTAGACAGGGATGGAGCTATGGCTACACCTTC. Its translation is CSARQGWSYGYTF.

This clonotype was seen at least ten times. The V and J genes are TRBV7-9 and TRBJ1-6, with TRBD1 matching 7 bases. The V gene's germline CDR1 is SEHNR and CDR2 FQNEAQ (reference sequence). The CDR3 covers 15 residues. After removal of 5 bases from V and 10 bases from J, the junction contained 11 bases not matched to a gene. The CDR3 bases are TGTGCCAGCAGCCACTCTACAGGGGTGGACTCACCCCTCCACTTT. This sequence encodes CASSHSTGVDSPLHF.

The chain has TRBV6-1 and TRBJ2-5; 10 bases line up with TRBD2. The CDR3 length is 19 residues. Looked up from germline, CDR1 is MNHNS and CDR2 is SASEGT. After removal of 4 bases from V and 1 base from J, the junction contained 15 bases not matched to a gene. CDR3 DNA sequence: TGTGCCAGCAGTGGTCCCAGGGGTTGGTCTAGCGGGAGCCAAGAGACCCAGTACTTC. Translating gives CASSGPRGWSSGSQETQYF.

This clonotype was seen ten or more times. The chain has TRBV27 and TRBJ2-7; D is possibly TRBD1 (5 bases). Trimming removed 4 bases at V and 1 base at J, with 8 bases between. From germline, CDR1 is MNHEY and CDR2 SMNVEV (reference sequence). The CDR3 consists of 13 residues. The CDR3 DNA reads TGTGCCAGCAGTTGGGGCACTTCCTACGAGCAGTACTTC. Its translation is CASSWGTSYEQYF.

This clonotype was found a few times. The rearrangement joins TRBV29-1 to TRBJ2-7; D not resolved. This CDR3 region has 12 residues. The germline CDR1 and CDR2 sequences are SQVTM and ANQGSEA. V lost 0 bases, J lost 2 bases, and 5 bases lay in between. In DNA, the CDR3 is TGCAGCGTTGAAGATCTAACCTACGAGCAGTACTTC. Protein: CSVEDLTYEQYF.

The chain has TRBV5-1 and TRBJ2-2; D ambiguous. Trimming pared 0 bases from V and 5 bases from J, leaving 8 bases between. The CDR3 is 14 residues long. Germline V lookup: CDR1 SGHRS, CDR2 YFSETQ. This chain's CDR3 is CASSLAPRTGELFF. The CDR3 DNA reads TGCGCCAGCAGCTTGGCCCCTAGAACCGGGGAGCTGTTTTTT.

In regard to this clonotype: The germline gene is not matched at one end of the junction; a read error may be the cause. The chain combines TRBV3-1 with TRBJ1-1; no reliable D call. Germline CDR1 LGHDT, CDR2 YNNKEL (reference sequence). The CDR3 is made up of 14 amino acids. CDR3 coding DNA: TGTGCCATCAGCCTGACATTGGTGAACACTGAAGCTTTCTTT. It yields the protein CAISLTLVNTEAFF.

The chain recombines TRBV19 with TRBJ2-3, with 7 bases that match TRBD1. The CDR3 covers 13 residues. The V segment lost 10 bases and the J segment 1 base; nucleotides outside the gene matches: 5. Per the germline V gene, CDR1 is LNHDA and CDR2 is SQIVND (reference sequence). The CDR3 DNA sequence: TGTGCCACCTTTGACAGGGGCACAGATACGCAGTATTTT. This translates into CATFDRGTDTQYF.

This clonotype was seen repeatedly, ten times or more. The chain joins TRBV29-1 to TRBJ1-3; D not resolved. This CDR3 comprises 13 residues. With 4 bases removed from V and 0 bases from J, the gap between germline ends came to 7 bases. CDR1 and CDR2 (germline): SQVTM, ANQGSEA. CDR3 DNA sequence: TGCAGCGTTGGTCAGTCCTCTGGAAACACCATATATTTT. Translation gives CSVGQSSGNTIYF.

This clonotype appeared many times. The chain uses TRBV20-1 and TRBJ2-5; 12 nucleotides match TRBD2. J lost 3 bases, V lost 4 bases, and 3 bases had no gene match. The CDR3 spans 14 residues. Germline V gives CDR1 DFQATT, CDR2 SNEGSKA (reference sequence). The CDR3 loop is CSAIRTSGKETQYF. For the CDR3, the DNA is TGCAGTGCTATCCGGACTAGCGGGAAAGAGACCCAGTACTTC.

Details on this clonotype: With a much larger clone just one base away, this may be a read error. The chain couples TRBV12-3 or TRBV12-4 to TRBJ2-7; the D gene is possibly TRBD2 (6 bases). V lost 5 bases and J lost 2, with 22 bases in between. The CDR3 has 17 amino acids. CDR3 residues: CASSRNEFGGSPYEQYF. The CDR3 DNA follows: TGTGCCAGCAGTCGTAACGAATTCGGGGGTTCTCCCTACGAGCAGTACTTC.

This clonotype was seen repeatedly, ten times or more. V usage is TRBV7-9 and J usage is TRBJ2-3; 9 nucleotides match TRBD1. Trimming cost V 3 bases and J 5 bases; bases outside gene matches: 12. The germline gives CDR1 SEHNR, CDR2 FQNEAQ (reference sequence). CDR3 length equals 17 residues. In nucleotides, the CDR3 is TGTGCCAGCAGCTTGGCGAACAGGGGGCGTCATGGAGATACGCAGTATTTT. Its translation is CASSLANRGRHGDTQYF.

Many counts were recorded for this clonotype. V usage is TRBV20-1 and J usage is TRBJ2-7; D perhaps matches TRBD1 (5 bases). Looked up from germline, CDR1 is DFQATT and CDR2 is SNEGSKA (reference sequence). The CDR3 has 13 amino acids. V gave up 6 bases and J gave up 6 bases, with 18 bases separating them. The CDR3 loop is CSAPKGVLGEQYF. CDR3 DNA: TGCAGTGCCCCGAAAGGGGTTCTGGGCGAGCAGTACTTC.

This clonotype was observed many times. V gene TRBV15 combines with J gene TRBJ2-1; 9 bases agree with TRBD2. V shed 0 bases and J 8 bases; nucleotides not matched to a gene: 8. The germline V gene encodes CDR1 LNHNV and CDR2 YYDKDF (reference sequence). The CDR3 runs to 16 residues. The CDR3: CATSRDLLAGDDEQFF. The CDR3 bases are TGTGCCACCAGCAGAGACCTGTTAGCGGGAGACGATGAGCAGTTCTTC.

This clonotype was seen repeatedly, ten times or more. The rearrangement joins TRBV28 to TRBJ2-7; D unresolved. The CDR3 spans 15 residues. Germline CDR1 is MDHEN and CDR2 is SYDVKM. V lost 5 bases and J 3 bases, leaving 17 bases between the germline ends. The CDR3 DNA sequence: TGTGCCAGCAGTCCCTCCACGGAAAACGACTACGAGCAGTACTTC. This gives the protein CASSPSTENDYEQYF.

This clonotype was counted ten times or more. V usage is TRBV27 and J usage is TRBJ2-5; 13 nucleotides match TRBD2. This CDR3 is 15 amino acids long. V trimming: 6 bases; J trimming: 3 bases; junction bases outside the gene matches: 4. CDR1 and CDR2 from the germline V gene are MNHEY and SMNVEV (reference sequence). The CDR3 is CASSNGLAGEETQYF. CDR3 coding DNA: TGTGCCAGCAGCAATGGACTAGCGGGAGAAGAGACCCAGTACTTC.

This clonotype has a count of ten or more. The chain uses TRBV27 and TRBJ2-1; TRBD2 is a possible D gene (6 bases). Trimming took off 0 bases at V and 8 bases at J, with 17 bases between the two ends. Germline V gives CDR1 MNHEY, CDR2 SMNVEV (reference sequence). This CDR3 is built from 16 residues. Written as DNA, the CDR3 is TGTGCCAGCAGTTTATCGCTAGGGGACTTTATCGATGAGCAGTTCTTC. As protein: CASSLSLGDFIDEQFF.

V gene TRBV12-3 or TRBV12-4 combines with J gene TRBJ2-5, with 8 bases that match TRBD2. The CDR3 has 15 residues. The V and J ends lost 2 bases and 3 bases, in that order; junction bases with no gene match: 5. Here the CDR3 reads CASSLRRGAKETQYF. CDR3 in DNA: TGTGCCAGCAGTTTAAGGCGGGGGGCTAAAGAGACCCAGTACTTC.

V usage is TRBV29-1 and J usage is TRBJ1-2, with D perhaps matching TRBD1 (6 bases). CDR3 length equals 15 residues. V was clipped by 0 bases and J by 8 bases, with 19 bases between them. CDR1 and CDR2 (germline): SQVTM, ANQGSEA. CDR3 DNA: TGCAGCGTTGAAGATCGGGGGGGGGCGGATGGAGGCTACACCTTC. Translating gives CSVEDRGGADGGYTF.

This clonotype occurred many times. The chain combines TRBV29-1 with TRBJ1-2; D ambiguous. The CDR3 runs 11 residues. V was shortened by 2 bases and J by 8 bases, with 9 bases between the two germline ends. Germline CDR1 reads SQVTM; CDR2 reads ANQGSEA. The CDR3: CSVEWFSGYTF. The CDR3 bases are TGCAGCGTTGAATGGTTTTCGGGCTACACCTTC.

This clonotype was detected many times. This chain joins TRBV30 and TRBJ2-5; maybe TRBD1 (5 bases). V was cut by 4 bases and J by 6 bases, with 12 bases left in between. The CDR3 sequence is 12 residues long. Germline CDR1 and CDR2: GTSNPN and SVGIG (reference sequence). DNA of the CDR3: TGTGCCTGGACCAGGGATGCAAAGACCCAGTACTTC. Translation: CAWTRDAKTQYF.

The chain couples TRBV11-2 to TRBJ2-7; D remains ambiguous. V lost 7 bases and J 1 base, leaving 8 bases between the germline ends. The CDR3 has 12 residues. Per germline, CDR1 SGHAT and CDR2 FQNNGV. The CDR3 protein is CASTLQSYEQYF. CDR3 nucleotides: TGTGCCAGCACCCTACAATCCTACGAGCAGTACTTC.

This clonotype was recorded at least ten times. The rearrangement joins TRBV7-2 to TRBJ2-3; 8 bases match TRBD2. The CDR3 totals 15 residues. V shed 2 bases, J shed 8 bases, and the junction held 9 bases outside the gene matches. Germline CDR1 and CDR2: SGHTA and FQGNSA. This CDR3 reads CASSLMSGGPGTQYF. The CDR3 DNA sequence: TGTGCCAGCAGCTTAATGTCGGGAGGGCCGGGTACGCAGTATTTT.

The CDR3 bases are TGTGCCAGCAGTCCTCGGGACAGGAGGCCCTCTAATGAAAAACTGTTTTTT. Translating gives CASSPRDRRPSNEKLFF. V is TRBV12-3 or TRBV12-4 and J is TRBJ1-4; 8 bases are shared with TRBD1. J gave up 3 bases and V 5 bases, and 11 bases lay outside the gene matches. The CDR3 consists of 17 residues.